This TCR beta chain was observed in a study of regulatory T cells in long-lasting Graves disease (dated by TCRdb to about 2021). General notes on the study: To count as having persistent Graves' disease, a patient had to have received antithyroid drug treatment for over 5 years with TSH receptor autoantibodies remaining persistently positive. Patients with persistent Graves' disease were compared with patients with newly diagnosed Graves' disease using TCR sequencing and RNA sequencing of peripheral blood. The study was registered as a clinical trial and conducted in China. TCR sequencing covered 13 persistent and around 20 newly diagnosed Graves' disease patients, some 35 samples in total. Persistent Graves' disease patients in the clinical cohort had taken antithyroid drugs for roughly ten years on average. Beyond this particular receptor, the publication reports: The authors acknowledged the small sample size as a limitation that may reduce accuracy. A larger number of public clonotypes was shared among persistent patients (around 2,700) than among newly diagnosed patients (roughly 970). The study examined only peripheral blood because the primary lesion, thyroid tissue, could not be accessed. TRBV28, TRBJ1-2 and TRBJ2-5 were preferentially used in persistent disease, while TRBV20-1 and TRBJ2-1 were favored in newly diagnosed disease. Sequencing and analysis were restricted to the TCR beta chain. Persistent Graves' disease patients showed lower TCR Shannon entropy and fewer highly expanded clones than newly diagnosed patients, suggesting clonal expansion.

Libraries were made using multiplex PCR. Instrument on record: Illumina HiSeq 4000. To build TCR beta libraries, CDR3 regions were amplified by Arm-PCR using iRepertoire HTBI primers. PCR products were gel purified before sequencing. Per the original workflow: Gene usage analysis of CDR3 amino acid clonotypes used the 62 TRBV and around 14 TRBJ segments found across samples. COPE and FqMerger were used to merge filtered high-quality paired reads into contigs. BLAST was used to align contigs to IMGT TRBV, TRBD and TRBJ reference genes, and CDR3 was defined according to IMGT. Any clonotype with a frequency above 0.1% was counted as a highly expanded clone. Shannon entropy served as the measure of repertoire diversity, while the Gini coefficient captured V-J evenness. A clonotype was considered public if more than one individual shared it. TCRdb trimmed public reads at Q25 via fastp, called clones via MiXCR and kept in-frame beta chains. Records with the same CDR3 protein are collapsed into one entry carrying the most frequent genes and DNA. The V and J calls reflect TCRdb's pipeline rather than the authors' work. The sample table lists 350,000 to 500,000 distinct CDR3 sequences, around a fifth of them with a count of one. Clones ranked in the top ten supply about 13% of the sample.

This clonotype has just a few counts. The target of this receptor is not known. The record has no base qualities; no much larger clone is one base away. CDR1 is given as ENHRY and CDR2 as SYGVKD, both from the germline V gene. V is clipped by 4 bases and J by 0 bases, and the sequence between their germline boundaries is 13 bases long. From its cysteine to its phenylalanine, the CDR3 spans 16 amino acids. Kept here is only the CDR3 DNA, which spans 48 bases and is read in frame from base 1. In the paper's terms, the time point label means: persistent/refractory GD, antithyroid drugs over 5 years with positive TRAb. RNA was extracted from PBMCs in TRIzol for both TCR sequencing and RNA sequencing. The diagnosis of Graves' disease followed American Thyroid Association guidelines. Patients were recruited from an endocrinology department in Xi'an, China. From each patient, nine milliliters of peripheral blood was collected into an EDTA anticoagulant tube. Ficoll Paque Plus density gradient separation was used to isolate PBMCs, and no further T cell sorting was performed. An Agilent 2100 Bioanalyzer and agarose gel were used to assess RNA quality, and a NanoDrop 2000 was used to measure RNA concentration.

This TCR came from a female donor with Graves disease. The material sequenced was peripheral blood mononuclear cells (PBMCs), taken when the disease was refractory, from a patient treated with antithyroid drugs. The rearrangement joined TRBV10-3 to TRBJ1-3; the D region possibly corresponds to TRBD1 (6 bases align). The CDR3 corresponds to CAISAGGASSGNTIYF. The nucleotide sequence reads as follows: TGTGCCATCAGTGCGGGGGGGGCAAGCTCTGGAAACACCATATATTTT.